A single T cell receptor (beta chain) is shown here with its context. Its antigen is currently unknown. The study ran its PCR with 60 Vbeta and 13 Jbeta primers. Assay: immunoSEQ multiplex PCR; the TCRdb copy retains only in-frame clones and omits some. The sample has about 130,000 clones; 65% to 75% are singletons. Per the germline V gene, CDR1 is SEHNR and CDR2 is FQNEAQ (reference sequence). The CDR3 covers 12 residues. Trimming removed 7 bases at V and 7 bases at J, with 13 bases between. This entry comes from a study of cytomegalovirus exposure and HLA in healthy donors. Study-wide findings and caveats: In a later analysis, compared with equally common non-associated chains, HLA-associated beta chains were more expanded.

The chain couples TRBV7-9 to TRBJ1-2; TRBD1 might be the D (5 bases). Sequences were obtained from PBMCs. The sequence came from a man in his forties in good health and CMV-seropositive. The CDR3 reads CASKGSERGYTF. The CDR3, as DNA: TGTGCCAGCAAGGGGTCAGAACGTGGCTACACCTTC.